The sequence of this T cell receptor (beta chain) was determined in a study of control samples from healthy donors and cancer patients. Trimming left V 1 base short and J 5 bases short, with 12 bases between. CDR3 length: 15 amino acids. The germline gives CDR1 SGHTA, CDR2 FQGNSA. Clones were sequenced by immunoSEQ multiplex PCR, and TCRdb holds only the in-frame ones, with some missing. The table shows fewer than 70,000 clones, with approximately 80% occurring only once. Sequencing was performed on PBMCs. The source is a woman aged 45-60 years with lung cancer. The V gene is TRBV7-2, the J gene TRBJ1-5; D remains unclear. The CDR3 reads CASSLVAGGDQPQHF. The CDR3 nucleotides are TGTGCCAGCAGCTTAGTAGCCGGTGGGGATCAGCCCCAGCATTTT. Full variable domain (remainder filled in from reference TRBV7-2 and TRBJ1-5): GAGVSQSPSNKVTEKGKDVELRCDPISGHTALYWYRQSLGQGLEFLIYFQGNSAPDKSGLPSDRFSAERTGGSVSTLTIQRTQQEDSAVYLCASSLVAGGDQPQHFGDGTRLSIL.